This TCR beta chain derives from a study of T-cell reconstitution after alpha-beta-depleted transplantation in children. This clonotype was counted a few times. CDR1 is MNHEY and CDR2 is SMNVEV in the germline V gene (reference sequence). V dropped 0 bases and J dropped 3 bases, with 9 bases sitting between them. CDR3 length: 15 amino acids. Unique molecular identifiers were incorporated into the prepared TCRbeta library. TCRdb recomputed calls from the PCR reads with MiXCR, one row per CDR3 protein. The table has about 500,000 distinct CDR3 sequences, 10% to 12% seen once. The sample here was PBMCs, mostly from graft donor cells, taken 180 days after TCRalphabeta/CD19-depleted stem cell transplant. This receptor was obtained from a female patient under 10 years old who had a stem cell transplant for aplastic anemia, so the T cells may come from the graft donor. The J gene is TRBJ1-5, the V gene TRBV27; D gene uncertain. The CDR3 is CASSLSWGYNQPQHF. Here the CDR3 DNA reads TGTGCCAGCAGTTTATCGTGGGGTTACAATCAGCCCCAGCATTTT.